These T cell receptor beta chains were read from a single sample in a study of T cell changes during pregnancy in multiple sclerosis. This table comes from immunoSEQ multiplex PCR, and its TCRdb copy is limited to in-frame clones, with some not included. The data contain tens of thousands of clones, over 90% of them singletons. The material was CD8+ T cells from peripheral blood mononuclear cells, obtained in the third trimester of pregnancy. All receptors come from a female donor with multiple sclerosis, enrolled in a pregnancy study. The CDR3 runs from the conserved cysteine through the conserved F or W. The D gene is left open where the match is weak. Clone size is shown for a subset of rows, as once, few, many or a class of expanded clone.

j_call | clone_size | d_call | v_call | cdr3_nt | cdr3_aa
TRBJ2-3 | . | TRBD2 | TRBV28 | TGTGCCAGCAGTCCACTCCCGGGGAGCGGGAGGAGGACAGATACGCAGTATTTT | CASSPLPGSGRRTDTQYF
TRBJ1-1 | once | . | TRBV7-2 | TGTGCCAGCAGCTTAGCGTCAGGGCACACTGAAGCTTTCTTT | CASSLASGHTEAFF
TRBJ2-1 | . | . | TRBV7-3 | TGTGCCAGCAGCTTAAATGGAGGAGGGTACAATGAGCAGTTCTTC | CASSLNGGGYNEQFF
TRBJ2-7 | . | TRBD2 | TRBV19 | TGTGCCAGTAGTATTGGGGTAGCGGGAGTCTCCTACGAGCAGTACTTC | CASSIGVAGVSYEQYF
TRBJ1-2 | . | TRBD1 | TRBV25-1 | TGTGCCAGCAGTGAGTGGGACAGGGCGGACTATGGCTACACCTTC | CASSEWDRADYGYTF
TRBJ2-2 | . | . | TRBV12-5 | TGTGCTAGTGGCCAAGACGGTACAGGTTTAGACGACGGGGAGCTGTTTTTT | CASGQDGTGLDDGELFF
TRBJ2-3 | . | TRBD2 | TRBV15 | TGTGCCACCTCCGGGGAGACCGGGACTAGACCAGATACGCAGTATTTT | CATSGETGTRPDTQYF
TRBJ2-7 | once | . | TRBV2 | TGTGCCAGCAGTGACCCGGAAAAGGACAGCCTATCCTACGAGCAGTACTTC | CASSDPEKDSLSYEQYF
TRBJ1-2 | once | . | TRBV7-3 | TGTGCCAGCAGCTTAAACGGGGGAGCTAACTATGGCTACACCTTC | CASSLNGGANYGYTF
TRBJ2-3 | . | . | TRBV5-1 | TGCGCCAGCAGCTTGGGTGGGGGCCGGAGCACAGATACGCAGTATTTT | CASSLGGGRSTDTQYF
TRBJ2-1 | . | . | TRBV5-1 | TGCGCCAGCTTCGCGGTTGACAATGAGCAGTTCTTC | CASFAVDNEQFF
TRBJ1-2 | . | TRBD1 | TRBV15 | TGTGCCACCAGCAGGAGGGACAGGGTTGGCTACACCTTC | CATSRRDRVGYTF
TRBJ1-1 | . | . | TRBV5-1 | TGCGCCAGCAGCAGTCCAGGGGTCACTGAAGCTTTCTTT | CASSSPGVTEAFF
TRBJ2-7 | once | . | TRBV20-1 | TGCAGTGTAGAGAGCTCCTACGAGCAGTACTTC | CSVESSYEQYF
TRBJ2-3 | . | TRBD2 | TRBV7-3 | TGTGCATCTAGCGGAAGCACAGATACGCAGTATTTT | CASSGSTDTQYF
TRBJ1-4 | . | . | TRBV7-8 | TGTGCCAGCAGGATGCCCCCGGGGGTGGTAACTAATGAAAAACTGTTTTTT | CASRMPPGVVTNEKLFF
TRBJ2-3 | . | TRBD2 | TRBV28 | TGTGCCAGCAGCCTGGGGAGCGGGAGTCAAGATACGCAGTATTTT | CASSLGSGSQDTQYF
TRBJ2-7 | . | . | TRBV27 | TGTGCCAGCAGTGGCCCAGGGGGACTCTCCTACGAGCAGTACTTC | CASSGPGGLSYEQYF
TRBJ2-4 | . | TRBD2 | TRBV5-6 | TGTGCCAGCAGGACTTCAGGGTCCGGGGGGAACATTCAGTACTTC | CASRTSGSGGNIQYF
TRBJ1-1 | . | TRBD1 | TRBV7-9 | TGTGCCAGCAGCTTTAGAGGGGGCAGGACTGAAGCTTTCTTT | CASSFRGGRTEAFF
TRBJ1-2 | once | . | TRBV11-3 | TGTGCCAGCAGCTTAGCGGGGGGGGCCTATGGCTACACCTTC | CASSLAGGAYGYTF
TRBJ2-3 | . | . | TRBV4-3 | TGCGCCAGCAGCCAAGATCAGACAGGCCGTAGCACAGATACGCAGTATTTT | CASSQDQTGRSTDTQYF
TRBJ1-4 | . | . | TRBV19 | TGTGCCAGTAGTATAGTATTGGGCGCAACTAATGAAAAACTGTTTTTT | CASSIVLGATNEKLFF
TRBJ1-6 | . | . | TRBV7-3 | TGTGCCAGCAGCTTAGAACAGGGCAGTTCACCCCTCCACTTT | CASSLEQGSSPLHF
TRBJ1-2 | . | . | TRBV19 | TGTGCCAGTAGCCCGGACAGCCCTTACGGCTACACCTTC | CASSPDSPYGYTF
TRBJ2-2 | . | TRBD1 | TRBV13 | TGTGCCAGCAGCGATGGACAGGGGGCGAACACCGGGGAGCTGTTTTTT | CASSDGQGANTGELFF
TRBJ1-1 | . | TRBD1 | TRBV18 | TGTGCCAGCTCACCGGGACAGGACCGGTACACTGAAGCTTTCTTT | CASSPGQDRYTEAFF
TRBJ2-7 | . | . | TRBV6-1 | TGTGCCAGCCGGACCGGGCCCAGGGCCTACGAGCAGTACTTC | CASRTGPRAYEQYF
TRBJ2-1 | few | TRBD2 | TRBV30 | TGTGCCTGGGAACGGGAGGGACACAACAATGAGCAGTTCTTC | CAWEREGHNNEQFF
TRBJ2-7 | . | TRBD1 | TRBV27 | TGTGCCAGCAGTAAGGACAGGGGGTACGAGCAGTACTTC | CASSKDRGYEQYF
TRBJ1-2 | . | TRBD1 | TRBV7-9 | TGTGCCAGCAGCTCCCAATTGAAGACAGGGCAAGGCTACACCTTC | CASSSQLKTGQGYTF
TRBJ1-1 | . | . | TRBV27 | TGTGCCAGCAGTTATGGGGGGGACTTGAACACTGAAGCTTTCTTT | CASSYGGDLNTEAFF
TRBJ2-6 | . | . | TRBV5-1 | TGCGCCAGCAGCAATAGACAGATCTCTGGGGCCAACGTCCTGACTTTC | CASSNRQISGANVLTF
TRBJ2-2 | . | TRBD1 | TRBV7-9 | TGTGCCAGCGCCCGACAGGGCACACATAACTACTCACCGCTCGGGGAGCTGTTTTTT | CASARQGTHNYSPLGELFF
TRBJ1-3 | once | TRBD1 | TRBV15 | TGTGCCACCAGCAGACCCGGGACAGTGGGAAACACCATATATTTT | CATSRPGTVGNTIYF
TRBJ2-7 | . | TRBD2 | TRBV27 | TGTGCCAGCACCACTTTCGGGGGGGTGACCTACGAGCAGTACTTC | CASTTFGGVTYEQYF